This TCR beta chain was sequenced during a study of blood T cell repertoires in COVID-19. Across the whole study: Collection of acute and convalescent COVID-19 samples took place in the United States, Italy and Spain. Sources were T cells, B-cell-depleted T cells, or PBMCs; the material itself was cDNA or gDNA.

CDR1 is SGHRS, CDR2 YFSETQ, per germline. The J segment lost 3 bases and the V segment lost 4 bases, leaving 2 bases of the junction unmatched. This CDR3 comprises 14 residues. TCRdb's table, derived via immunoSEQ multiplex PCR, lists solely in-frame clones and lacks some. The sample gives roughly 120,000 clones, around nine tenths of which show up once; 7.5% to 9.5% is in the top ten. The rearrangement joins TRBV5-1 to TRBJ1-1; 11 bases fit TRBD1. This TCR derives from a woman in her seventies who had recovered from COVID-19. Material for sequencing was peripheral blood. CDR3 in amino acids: CASSRDRGDTEAFF. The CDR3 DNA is TGCGCCAGCAGCCGGGACAGGGGGGACACTGAAGCTTTCTTT.